The 29 T cell receptor beta chains reported below all come from one sample, sequenced in a study of PD-1 blockade in mismatch repair-deficient tumors. Produced via immunoSEQ multiplex PCR; TCRdb's table is partial and in-frame only. The repertoire holds about 21,000 clones, with roughly four fifths as singletons. Sequenced here: peripheral blood, sampled 2 weeks after starting pembrolizumab. These receptors were taken from an adult with mismatch repair-deficient cancer.

This rearrangement joins TRBV19 to TRBJ2-1; a possible D gene is TRBD1 (5 bases). There are 14 residues in the CDR3. Germline CDR1 is LNHDA and CDR2 is SQIVND (reference sequence). V lost 3 bases, J lost 7 bases, and 13 bases lay in between. DNA of the CDR3: TGTGCCAGTAGTATCCACAAGGGGTTAAATGAGCAGTTCTTC. Its protein is CASSIHKGLNEQFF.

The chain couples TRBV19 to TRBJ2-1; D is possibly TRBD1 (6 bases). Deletions cut 6 bases from V and 7 bases from J, with 10 bases between. CDR1 is LNHDA and CDR2 is SQIVND in the germline V gene (reference sequence). CDR3 length: 12 amino acids. CDR3 amino acids: CASRDSRNEQFF. CDR3 bases: TGTGCCAGTAGGGACAGCCGAAATGAGCAGTTCTTC.

The V call is TRBV29-1, the J call TRBJ2-3; D may be TRBD1 (5 bases). This CDR3 has 13 amino acids. V lost 2 bases and J lost 3, with 9 bases in between. Germline V gene lookup returns CDR1 SQVTM and CDR2 ANQGSEA. DNA for the CDR3: TGCAGCGTTGAAACGGCAGGGACAGATACGCAGTATTTT. Its protein product is CSVETAGTDTQYF.

CDR3 nucleotides: TGCGCCAGCAGCCAACTACAAGCGGGAGGAGAGACCCAGTACTTC. Protein sequence: CASSQLQAGGETQYF. The V gene is TRBV4-1, the J gene TRBJ2-5; the match to TRBD2 covers 9 bases. The CDR3 sequence is 15 residues long. From germline, CDR1 is MGHRA and CDR2 YSYEKL. V lost 2 bases and J lost 4; bases outside the gene matches: 5.

This clone was observed a single time. This chain joins TRBV29-1 and TRBJ1-3; 7 bases are shared with TRBD1. This CDR3 region has 14 residues. Germline lookup yields CDR1 SQVTM and CDR2 ANQGSEA. Germline trimming cut 7 bases from V and 0 bases from J; bases unmatched to any gene: 6. The CDR3 loop reads CSGTGTDSGNTIYF. CDR3 coding DNA: TGCAGCGGGACCGGGACAGACTCTGGAAACACCATATATTTT.

This sequence joins TRBV7-2 and TRBJ2-1, with no clear D. Trimming cost V 4 bases and J 8 bases, with 15 bases left between them. The CDR3 totals 14 residues. Germline V gene sequence: CDR1 SGHTA, CDR2 FQGNSA. CDR3 region: CASSSLLRGHEQFF. The CDR3 DNA reads TGTGCCAGCAGCTCCCTACTCCGCGGTCATGAGCAGTTCTTC.

The chain links TRBV7-2 to TRBJ2-7, with TRBD1 matching over 11 bases. The CDR3 length is 14 residues. Losses at the gene ends were 2 bases for V and 7 bases for J; bases not matched to a gene: 4. The germline gives CDR1 SGHTA, CDR2 FQGNSA. The CDR3 loop reads CASSLPRDRGEQYF. As DNA, the CDR3 is TGTGCCAGCAGCTTACCCCGGGACAGGGGGGAGCAGTACTTC.

The V and J genes are TRBV19 and TRBJ2-2; 8 positions match TRBD2. The CDR3 runs to 13 residues. V gave up 5 bases and J gave up 6 bases; unmatched junction bases: 2. Germline V lookup: CDR1 LNHDA, CDR2 SQIVND (reference sequence). CDR3 coding DNA: TGTGCCAGTAGTCCAGCGGGAGCCGGGGAGCTGTTTTTT. It translates to CASSPAGAGELFF.

Only one count was recorded for this clone. This chain joins TRBV27 and TRBJ2-4; 9 nucleotides align to TRBD1. V trimming: 11 bases; J trimming: 11 bases; junction bases outside the gene matches: 13. The CDR3 totals 13 residues. Germline V gives CDR1 MNHEY, CDR2 SMNVEV (reference sequence). CDR3 sequence reads: CAPTRDRVIFQYF. CDR3 in DNA: TGTGCCCCTACCCGGGACAGGGTCATATTTCAGTACTTC.

The V call is TRBV28, the J call TRBJ2-3; 9 positions agree with TRBD2. This CDR3 region has 15 residues. J was trimmed by 0 bases and V by 6 bases; bases with no gene match: 4. CDR1 MDHEN and CDR2 SYDVKM come from the germline V gene. This CDR3 is CASRRGGASTDTQYF. CDR3 sequence (DNA): TGTGCCAGCAGGCGGGGGGGGGCAAGCACAGATACGCAGTATTTT.

This clone occurred once. The chain recombines TRBV5-1 with TRBJ2-2; D may be TRBD1 or TRBD2 (5 bases each). Germline CDR1 is SGHRS and CDR2 is YFSETQ. Trimming stripped 8 bases from V and 1 base from J, with 12 bases between. This CDR3 comprises 14 residues. The CDR3 sequence is CASSGTVNTGELFF. For the CDR3, the DNA is TGCGCCAGTTCCGGGACGGTGAACACCGGGGAGCTGTTTTTT.

The chain uses TRBV9 and TRBJ2-5; possibly TRBD1 or TRBD2 for D (5 bases each). The germline V and J ends were trimmed by 4 bases and 2 bases, with 15 bases remaining between them. From germline, CDR1 is SGDLS and CDR2 YYNGEE. There are 15 residues in the CDR3. The CDR3 DNA is TGTGCCAGCAGCCCCCATTGGGGGTCTCAAGAGACCCAGTACTTC. Protein sequence: CASSPHWGSQETQYF.

The V gene is TRBV4-2, the J gene TRBJ2-3, with 10 positions matching TRBD1. V lost 1 base to trimming and J lost 1 base; unmatched junction nucleotides: 8. This CDR3 is built from 18 residues. Germline V gives CDR1 LGHNA, CDR2 YNFKEQ. CDR3 residues: CASSQAKIGTGGTDTQYF. The CDR3 nucleotides are TGTGCCAGCAGCCAAGCCAAGATCGGGACAGGGGGCACAGATACGCAGTATTTT.

The chain has TRBV9 and TRBJ2-1, with unresolved D. V shed 0 bases and J shed 6 bases, with 19 bases lying between them. Germline assignment: CDR1 SGDLS and CDR2 YYNGEE. The CDR3 runs 17 residues. The CDR3 region is CASSVALDRARTNEQFF. The CDR3 nucleotides are TGTGCCAGCAGCGTAGCTTTGGATCGGGCGAGGACCAATGAGCAGTTCTTC.

The sample holds one count of this clone. J is TRBJ2-7 and V is TRBV11-3; 8 positions agree with TRBD1. With 4 bases clipped from V and 3 bases from J, the junction kept 5 bases outside the gene matches. The CDR3 covers 14 residues. Germline lookup yields CDR1 SGHNT and CDR2 YENEEA. The CDR3 sequence: CASSYGQGGYEQYF. The CDR3, as DNA: TGTGCCAGCAGCTATGGACAGGGAGGCTACGAGCAGTACTTC.

The rearrangement joins TRBV5-1 to TRBJ1-5, with D possibly matching TRBD1 (6 bases). CDR3 size: 16 residues. Germline V gene data show CDR1 as SGHRS and CDR2 as YFSETQ. V was cut by 0 bases and J by 4 bases, with 14 bases left in between. The CDR3 loop reads CASSLVPGGTNQPQHF. In DNA, the CDR3 is TGCGCCAGCAGCTTGGTTCCGGGGGGGACAAATCAGCCCCAGCATTTT.

V usage is TRBV5-6 and J usage is TRBJ2-2, with a weak D call TRBD1 (5 bases). Trimming stripped 4 bases from V and 6 bases from J, with 25 bases between. The CDR3 sequence is 18 residues long. The germline V gene encodes CDR1 SGHDT and CDR2 YYEEEE. CDR3 in DNA: TGTGCCAGCAGCGGCGCCGCGACAGAGATAAGAACGGCCGGGGAGCTGTTTTTT. Its protein product is CASSGAATEIRTAGELFF. The full variable domain, completed using reference TRBV5-6 and TRBJ2-2, is DAGVTQSPTHLIKTRGQQVTLRCSPKSGHDTVSWYQQALGQGPQFIFQYYEEEERQRGNFPDRFSGHQFPNYSSELNVNALLLGDSALYLCASSGAATEIRTAGELFFGEGSRLTVL.

V usage is TRBV11-3 and J usage is TRBJ2-1; either TRBD1 or TRBD2 may supply D (5 bases each). CDR1 is SGHNT, CDR2 YENEEA, per germline. V was shortened by 5 bases and J by 10 bases, with 21 bases between the two germline ends. This CDR3 has 15 amino acids. The CDR3 sequence: CASSLLGVKYAEQFF. The DNA of the CDR3 is TGTGCCAGCAGCCTACTAGGGGTTAAATACGCGGAGCAGTTCTTC.

The chain links TRBV23-1 to TRBJ1-1; the D is unclear. TRBV23-1 is noted as an ORF with a role that remains uncertain. The V gene lost 0 bases and the J gene lost 4 bases, with 18 bases spanning the gap. The length of the CDR3 is 17 residues. The CDR3 nucleotides are TGCGCCAGCAGTCAATCGATGGGTACAAGGGTTGTCACTGAAGCTTTCTTT. It encodes CASSQSMGTRVVTEAFF.

The chain carries TRBV28 and TRBJ2-1; 9 nucleotides line up with TRBD1. Trimming removed 6 bases from V and 2 bases from J; junction bases left unmatched: 5. CDR3 size: 15 residues. CDR1 is MDHEN, CDR2 SYDVKM, per germline. This CDR3 is CASSRDRETYNEQFF. The CDR3 region has the DNA TGTGCCAGCAGCCGGGACAGGGAGACCTACAATGAGCAGTTCTTC.

The chain uses TRBV6-1 and TRBJ2-2; no clear D gene. Germline V CDR1 and CDR2: MNHNS, SASEGT. V lost 6 bases, J lost 2 bases, and 10 bases lay in between. The CDR3 extends over 14 amino acids. The CDR3 DNA reads TGTGCCAGCAGCCCAATTAGTAACACCGGGGAGCTGTTTTTT. It is translated as CASSPISNTGELFF.

This rearrangement joins TRBV4-1 to TRBJ2-7, with 8 bases matching TRBD1. V trimming: 4 bases; J trimming: 2 bases; junction bases outside the gene matches: 7. Looked up from germline, CDR1 is MGHRA and CDR2 is YSYEKL. The CDR3 loop spans 15 amino acids. This CDR3 reads CASSPTRTGPYEQYF. DNA of the CDR3: TGCGCCAGCAGCCCAACACGGACAGGGCCCTACGAGCAGTACTTC.

The count of this clone is one. The chain is built from TRBV29-1 and TRBJ2-7; 8 nucleotides match TRBD2. The germline V gene has CDR1 SQVTM and CDR2 ANQGSEA. V shed 4 bases, J shed 2 bases, and the junction held 10 bases outside the gene matches. The CDR3 extends over 15 amino acids. CDR3 sequence reads: CSVVLASGPTYEQYF. For the CDR3, the DNA is TGCAGCGTTGTACTGGCTAGCGGGCCTACCTACGAGCAGTACTTC.

This clone is judged medium-sized. This chain connects TRBV27 to TRBJ2-2; D possibly corresponds to TRBD2 (5 bases). V lost 3 bases to trimming and J lost 6 bases, with 8 bases between them. This CDR3 has 13 residues. Per the germline V gene, CDR1 is MNHEY and CDR2 is SMNVEV (reference sequence). This chain's CDR3 is CASSFTRAGELFF. CDR3 nucleotide sequence: TGTGCCAGCAGTTTCACTAGAGCCGGGGAGCTGTTTTTT.

The V call is TRBV18, the J call TRBJ2-1; D possibly matches TRBD1 or TRBD2 (5 bases each). Trimming stripped 5 bases from V and 4 bases from J, with 12 bases between. The CDR3 extends over 14 amino acids. Germline loops: CDR1 KGHSH, CDR2 LQKENI. CDR3 sequence reads: CASSSGTVYNEQFF. In DNA form, the CDR3 reads TGTGCCAGCTCATCCGGGACCGTATACAATGAGCAGTTCTTC.

The chain joins TRBV6-4 to TRBJ2-1; either TRBD1 or TRBD2 may fit D (6 bases each). Germline CDR1 is MRHNA and CDR2 is SNTAGT. Trimming removed 6 bases from V and 4 bases from J, with 13 bases in between. CDR3 size: 14 residues. This CDR3 is CASRRGAHYNEQFF. CDR3 in DNA: TGTGCCAGCAGAAGGGGGGCCCATTACAATGAGCAGTTCTTC.

In DNA, the CDR3 is TGTGCCAGCAGTGACTCCGGGACAGGGGGCGCAGATACGCAGTATTTT. Amino acid sequence: CASSDSGTGGADTQYF. The rearrangement links TRBV6-4 to TRBJ2-3, with 12 nucleotides matching TRBD1. The CDR3 is 16 residues long. Trimming removed 0 bases from V and 4 bases from J; junction bases left unmatched: 2. In germline, CDR1 is MRHNA, CDR2 SNTAGT.

The CDR3 is CASSIKATSFAFF. The CDR3 DNA follows: TGTGCCAGTAGTATAAAAGCGACCTCATTCGCTTTCTTT. The chain joins TRBV19 to TRBJ1-1; D unclear. The germline CDR1 and CDR2 sequences are LNHDA and SQIVND (reference sequence). The CDR3 has 13 amino acids. V was cut by 2 bases and J by 11 bases, with 15 bases left in between.

The chain combines TRBV25-1 with TRBJ2-5; D not certain. CDR1 MGHDK and CDR2 SYGVNS come from the germline V gene. The CDR3 sequence is 14 residues long. V lost 8 bases and J 1 base, leaving 14 bases between the germline ends. The CDR3 nucleotides read TGTGCCAGCGGGCCCCTGGGCCCCCAAGAGACCCAGTACTTC. It translates to CASGPLGPQETQYF.